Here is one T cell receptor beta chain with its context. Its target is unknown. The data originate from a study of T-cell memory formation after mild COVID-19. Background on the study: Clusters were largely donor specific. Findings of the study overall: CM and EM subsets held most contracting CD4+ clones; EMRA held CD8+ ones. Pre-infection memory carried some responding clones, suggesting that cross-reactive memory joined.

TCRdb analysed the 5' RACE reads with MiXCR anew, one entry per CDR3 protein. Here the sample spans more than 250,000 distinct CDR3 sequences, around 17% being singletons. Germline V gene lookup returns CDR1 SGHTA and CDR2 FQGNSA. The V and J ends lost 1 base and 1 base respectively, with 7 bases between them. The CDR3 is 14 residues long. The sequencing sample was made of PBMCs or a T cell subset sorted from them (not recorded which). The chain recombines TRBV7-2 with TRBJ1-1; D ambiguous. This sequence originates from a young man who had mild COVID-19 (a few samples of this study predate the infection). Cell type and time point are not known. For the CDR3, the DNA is TGTGCCAGCAGCTTAGGTCGATCGAACACTGAAGCTTTCTTT. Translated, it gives CASSLGRSNTEAFF.